This is a list of T cell receptor beta chains from one sample in a study of blood T cell repertoires in COVID-19. Clones were sequenced by immunoSEQ multiplex PCR, and TCRdb holds only the in-frame ones, with some missing. The sample has over 140,000 clones; roughly 80% are singletons. Sequencing was performed on peripheral blood. All receptors come from a woman aged 55-70 years with acute or convalescent COVID-19. Each CDR3 is given with its conserved first and last residue. Each record gives: D gene, J gene, clone size, V gene, CDR3 DNA, CDR3 protein. D genes are given only for firm matches. Rows may omit the clone size; those that give it use once, few, many or a size class.

d_call: NA
j_call: TRBJ2-2
clone_size: NA
v_call: TRBV21-1
cdr3_nt: TGTGCCAGCAGCAAAAAGGTGGGTGCTAGCGGGAGAGATTTTACGAACACCGGGGAGCTGTTTTTT
cdr3_aa: CASSKKVGASGRDFTNTGELFF

d_call: TRBD1
j_call: TRBJ1-2
clone_size: NA
v_call: TRBV28
cdr3_nt: TGTGCCAGCAGTTTATACAGGGGAGGCTATGGCTACACCTTC
cdr3_aa: CASSLYRGGYGYTF

d_call: TRBD1
j_call: TRBJ2-7
clone_size: NA
v_call: TRBV2
cdr3_nt: TGTGCCAGCAGCCGGACAGGGAAGGTCGAGCAGTACTTC
cdr3_aa: CASSRTGKVEQYF

d_call: NA
j_call: TRBJ2-3
clone_size: NA
v_call: TRBV7-2
cdr3_nt: TGTGCCAGTAATGCGGTCTTGCGGAGTAGCACAGATACGCAGTATTTT
cdr3_aa: CASNAVLRSSTDTQYF

d_call: NA
j_call: TRBJ2-5
clone_size: NA
v_call: TRBV6-5
cdr3_nt: TGTGCCAGCAGTCGGACAGCCCAAGAGACCCAGTACTTC
cdr3_aa: CASSRTAQETQYF

d_call: NA
j_call: TRBJ2-5
clone_size: NA
v_call: TRBV7-9
cdr3_nt: TGTGCCACCAGAGCTTCCGGAGAGACCCAGTACTTC
cdr3_aa: CATRASGETQYF

d_call: NA
j_call: TRBJ2-5
clone_size: few
v_call: TRBV18
cdr3_nt: TGTGCCAGCTCACCACCGGGCAGGATGGGAGAGACCCAGTACTTC
cdr3_aa: CASSPPGRMGETQYF

d_call: NA
j_call: TRBJ2-7
clone_size: NA
v_call: TRBV9
cdr3_nt: TGTGCCAGCAGCCTGGACAGCCTCCCCTACGAGCAGTACTTC
cdr3_aa: CASSLDSLPYEQYF

d_call: TRBD2
j_call: TRBJ2-7
clone_size: NA
v_call: TRBV10-3
cdr3_nt: TGTGCCATCAGTGACCCGCGGGAGGGTGGTTACGAGCAGTACTTC
cdr3_aa: CAISDPREGGYEQYF

d_call: NA
j_call: TRBJ2-2
clone_size: few
v_call: TRBV9
cdr3_nt: TGTGCCAGCAGCGTAGTAGATGGGAGCGGTGCGAACACCGGGGAGCTGTTTTTT
cdr3_aa: CASSVVDGSGANTGELFF

d_call: NA
j_call: TRBJ2-5
clone_size: NA
v_call: TRBV7-7
cdr3_nt: TGTGCCAGCAGCACAGGGAGATCGTACCAAGAGACCCAGTACTTC
cdr3_aa: CASSTGRSYQETQYF

d_call: TRBD1
j_call: TRBJ1-1
clone_size: NA
v_call: TRBV28
cdr3_nt: TGTGCCAGCAGTTCCGGACAGGGGGCGGTTTTCAACACTGAAGCTTTCTTT
cdr3_aa: CASSSGQGAVFNTEAFF

d_call: TRBD2
j_call: TRBJ2-2
clone_size: NA
v_call: TRBV3-1/TRBV3-2
cdr3_nt: TGTGCCAGCACCTGGACTAGCGGGACCGGGGAGCTGTTTTTT
cdr3_aa: CASTWTSGTGELFF

d_call: NA
j_call: TRBJ2-1
clone_size: NA
v_call: TRBV14
cdr3_nt: TGTGCCAGCCGGGGGGCACTGTCCAATGAGCAGTTCTTC
cdr3_aa: CASRGALSNEQFF

d_call: TRBD2
j_call: TRBJ2-1
clone_size: NA
v_call: TRBV19
cdr3_nt: TGTGCCAGTAAGCCGGGAGGGCATTCCTACAATGAGCAGTTCTTC
cdr3_aa: CASKPGGHSYNEQFF

d_call: NA
j_call: TRBJ1-3
clone_size: NA
v_call: TRBV5-4
cdr3_nt: TGTGCCAGCAGCTTGGCAGGGAATGGAAACACCATATATTTT
cdr3_aa: CASSLAGNGNTIYF

d_call: TRBD2
j_call: TRBJ2-2
clone_size: NA
v_call: TRBV13
cdr3_nt: TGTGCCAGCAGCTTAGGCCTAGCGGCCGGGGAGCTGTTTTTT
cdr3_aa: CASSLGLAAGELFF

d_call: NA
j_call: TRBJ1-2
clone_size: NA
v_call: TRBV5-8
cdr3_nt: TGTGCCAGCAGCTTCGAACAGCCTGTCAACTATGGCTACACCTTC
cdr3_aa: CASSFEQPVNYGYTF

d_call: NA
j_call: TRBJ1-2
clone_size: few
v_call: TRBV14
cdr3_nt: TGTGCCAGCAGCATCTCCCAGGGGTATGGCTACACCTTC
cdr3_aa: CASSISQGYGYTF

d_call: NA
j_call: TRBJ1-5
clone_size: NA
v_call: TRBV7-9
cdr3_nt: TGTGCCTCCTCCCGCCAAGGGGAGGATCAGCCCCAGCATTTT
cdr3_aa: CASSRQGEDQPQHF

d_call: TRBD2
j_call: TRBJ2-7
clone_size: NA
v_call: TRBV6-5
cdr3_nt: TGTGCCAGCAGTTACTGGGCGGGAGGGCACTACGAGCAGTACTTC
cdr3_aa: CASSYWAGGHYEQYF

d_call: NA
j_call: TRBJ2-3
clone_size: NA
v_call: TRBV6-1
cdr3_nt: TGTGCCAGCAGTGAATTTAACGGGAGAGGAGATACGCAGTATTTT
cdr3_aa: CASSEFNGRGDTQYF

d_call: NA
j_call: TRBJ2-7
clone_size: NA
v_call: TRBV12-5
cdr3_nt: TGTGCTAGTGGTATGACAGGTCGGGGCGAGCAGTACTTC
cdr3_aa: CASGMTGRGEQYF

d_call: TRBD2
j_call: TRBJ2-3
clone_size: NA
v_call: TRBV28
cdr3_nt: TGTGCCAGCAGCCTGGGGACTAGCGGGATTGATACGCAGTATTTT
cdr3_aa: CASSLGTSGIDTQYF

d_call: NA
j_call: TRBJ2-3
clone_size: NA
v_call: TRBV2
cdr3_nt: TGTGCCAGCGGGGCCTTCCGTACAGATACGCAGTATTTT
cdr3_aa: CASGAFRTDTQYF

d_call: NA
j_call: TRBJ2-3
clone_size: NA
v_call: TRBV29-1
cdr3_nt: TGCAGCGTTGAAGGCCGGGAACGGTACACAGATACGCAGTATTTT
cdr3_aa: CSVEGRERYTDTQYF

d_call: TRBD1
j_call: TRBJ2-1
clone_size: once
v_call: TRBV28
cdr3_nt: TGTGCCAGCAGTTTCCCGGGACAGGCGTACAATGAGCAGTTCTTC
cdr3_aa: CASSFPGQAYNEQFF

d_call: NA
j_call: TRBJ1-1
clone_size: once
v_call: TRBV7-9
cdr3_nt: TGTGCCAGCAGCCAGTACAGGGAGGAAGCTTTCTTT
cdr3_aa: CASSQYREEAFF

d_call: TRBD1
j_call: TRBJ1-2
clone_size: NA
v_call: TRBV28
cdr3_nt: TGTGCCAGCAGTGTCCACAGGGGTTCGATTAACTATGGCTACACCTTC
cdr3_aa: CASSVHRGSINYGYTF

d_call: NA
j_call: TRBJ2-1
clone_size: NA
v_call: TRBV12-3/TRBV12-4
cdr3_nt: TGTGCCAGCAGGAAAAACTTAGGGAGTGAGCAGTTCTTC
cdr3_aa: CASRKNLGSEQFF

d_call: TRBD2
j_call: TRBJ2-1
clone_size: NA
v_call: TRBV5-1
cdr3_nt: TGCGCCAGCAGCTTGGAAGTAGCGGGAGACAATGAGCAGTTCTTC
cdr3_aa: CASSLEVAGDNEQFF

d_call: NA
j_call: TRBJ1-1
clone_size: NA
v_call: TRBV5-1
cdr3_nt: TGCGCCAGCAGCCCCCGGACAGATATGAACACTGAAGCTTTCTTT
cdr3_aa: CASSPRTDMNTEAFF

d_call: NA
j_call: TRBJ1-1
clone_size: NA
v_call: TRBV5-6
cdr3_nt: TGTGCCAGCCTCCCAACTGGACAGACATTGAACACTGAAGCTTTCTTT
cdr3_aa: CASLPTGQTLNTEAFF

d_call: TRBD1
j_call: TRBJ1-1
clone_size: NA
v_call: TRBV7-9
cdr3_nt: TGTGCCAGCAGCTTAGGTTGGTCCAGGGGGAAGAACACTGAAGCTTTCTTT
cdr3_aa: CASSLGWSRGKNTEAFF

d_call: NA
j_call: TRBJ2-2
clone_size: NA
v_call: TRBV27
cdr3_nt: TGTGCCAGCAGTTTATCTCCAGCGAACACCGGGGAGCTGTTTTTT
cdr3_aa: CASSLSPANTGELFF